This T cell receptor beta chain was recovered during a study of T cell responses to AZD1222 COVID-19 vaccine. Overall study findings and caveats: Nearly half of spike-specific TCRs reportedly target variant regions that are unmutated in the B.1.351 and B.1.1.7 variants. Once two AZD1222 doses were given, Spike-specific TCR breadth and depth went up. Of the AZD1222 recipients, only six or seven were seropositive at baseline. All repertoire sampling was performed exclusively after the peak T cell response.

On this clone itself: Its antigen is unidentified. The junction departs from the called germline gene at one end, perhaps through a read error.

CDR1 SGDLS and CDR2 YYNGEE come from the germline V gene. The CDR3 is made up of 12 amino acids. Repertoires were generated with immunoSEQ multiplex PCR, while TCRdb's copy carries only in-frame clones and drops some. The sample carries about 130,000 clones, 94% recorded once. The sequence derives from an adult in good health. The gene calls are TRBV9 and TRBJ1-1; tentative D call: TRBD1 (6 bases). The source material was peripheral blood, sampled on day 0 of AZD1222 vaccination. CDR3 in amino acids: CASSAGGRTFYF. CDR3 sequence (DNA): TGTGCCAGCAGCGCGGGGGGGCGGACCTTTTATTTC.